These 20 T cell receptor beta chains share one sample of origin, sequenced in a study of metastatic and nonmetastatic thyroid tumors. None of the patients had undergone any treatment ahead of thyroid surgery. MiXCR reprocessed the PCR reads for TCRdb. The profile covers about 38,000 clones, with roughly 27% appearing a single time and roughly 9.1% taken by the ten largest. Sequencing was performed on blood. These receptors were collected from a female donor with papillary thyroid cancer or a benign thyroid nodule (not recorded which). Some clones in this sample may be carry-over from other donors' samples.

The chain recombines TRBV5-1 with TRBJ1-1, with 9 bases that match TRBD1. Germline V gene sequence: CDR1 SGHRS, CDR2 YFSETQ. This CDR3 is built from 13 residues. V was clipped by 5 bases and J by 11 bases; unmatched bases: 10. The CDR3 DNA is TGCGCCAGCAGTGGACAGGGGAACACTGTTGCTTTCTTT. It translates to CASSGQGNTVAFF.

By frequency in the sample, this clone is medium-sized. CDR3 in amino acids: CASSLSARTDRGYEQYF. The CDR3 bases are TGTGCCAGCAGTTTATCAGCTAGGACAGATAGAGGCTACGAGCAGTACTTC. The rearrangement links TRBV27 to TRBJ2-7; tentative D call: TRBD1 (6 bases). Per germline, CDR1 MNHEY and CDR2 SMNVEV (reference sequence). This CDR3 region has 17 residues. V was clipped by 0 bases and J by 3 bases, with 18 bases between them.

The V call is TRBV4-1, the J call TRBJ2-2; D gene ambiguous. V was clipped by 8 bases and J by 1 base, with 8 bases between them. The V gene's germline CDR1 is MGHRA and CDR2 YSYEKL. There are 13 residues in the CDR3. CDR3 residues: CASLYGNTGELFF. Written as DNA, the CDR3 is TGCGCCAGCTTGTACGGGAACACCGGGGAGCTGTTTTTT.

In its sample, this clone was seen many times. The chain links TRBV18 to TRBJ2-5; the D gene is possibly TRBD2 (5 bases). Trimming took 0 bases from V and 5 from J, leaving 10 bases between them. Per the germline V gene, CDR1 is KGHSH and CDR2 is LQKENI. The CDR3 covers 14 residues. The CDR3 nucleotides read TGTGCCAGCTCACCACCATCTAGGAGGGAGACCCAGTACTTC. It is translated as CASSPPSRRETQYF.

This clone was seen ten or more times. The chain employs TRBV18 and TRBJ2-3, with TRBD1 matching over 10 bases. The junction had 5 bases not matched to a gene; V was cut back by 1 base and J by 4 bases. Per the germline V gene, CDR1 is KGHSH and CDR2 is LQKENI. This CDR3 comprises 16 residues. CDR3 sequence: CASSPLGQGSADTQYF. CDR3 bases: TGTGCCAGCTCACCACTGGGACAGGGGAGCGCAGATACGCAGTATTTT.

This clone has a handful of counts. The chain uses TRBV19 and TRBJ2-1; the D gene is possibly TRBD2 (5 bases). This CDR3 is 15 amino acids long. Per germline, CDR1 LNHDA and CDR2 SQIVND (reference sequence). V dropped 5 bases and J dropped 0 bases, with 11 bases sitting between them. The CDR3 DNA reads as TGTGCCAGTAGTTCGGACTTTAGCTCCTACAATGAGCAGTTCTTC. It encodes CASSSDFSSYNEQFF.

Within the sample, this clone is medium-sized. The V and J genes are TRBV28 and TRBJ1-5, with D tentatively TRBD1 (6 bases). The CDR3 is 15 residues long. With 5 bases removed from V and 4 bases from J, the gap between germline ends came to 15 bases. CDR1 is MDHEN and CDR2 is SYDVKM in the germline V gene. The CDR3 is CASSRGLGGNQPQHF. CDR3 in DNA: TGTGCCAGCAGTCGGGGACTAGGGGGGAATCAGCCCCAGCATTTT.

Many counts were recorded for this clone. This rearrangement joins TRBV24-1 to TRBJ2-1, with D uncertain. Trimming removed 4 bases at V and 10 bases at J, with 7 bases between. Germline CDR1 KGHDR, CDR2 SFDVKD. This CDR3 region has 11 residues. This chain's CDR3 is CATSENREQFF. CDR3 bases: TGTGCCACCAGTGAAAACAGAGAGCAGTTCTTC.

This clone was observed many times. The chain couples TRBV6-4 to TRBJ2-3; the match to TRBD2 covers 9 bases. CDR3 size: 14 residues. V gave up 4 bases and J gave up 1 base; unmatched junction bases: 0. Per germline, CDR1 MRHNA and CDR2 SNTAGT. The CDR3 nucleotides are TGTGCCAGCAGTGCTAGCGGGGGCACAGATACGCAGTATTTT. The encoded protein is CASSASGGTDTQYF.

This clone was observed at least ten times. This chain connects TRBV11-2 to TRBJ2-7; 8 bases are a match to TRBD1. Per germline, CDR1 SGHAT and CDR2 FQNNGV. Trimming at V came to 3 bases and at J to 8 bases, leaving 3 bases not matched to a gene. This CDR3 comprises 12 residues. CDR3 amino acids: CASSFPGGQQYF. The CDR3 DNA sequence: TGTGCCAGCAGCTTCCCAGGGGGCCAGCAGTACTTC.

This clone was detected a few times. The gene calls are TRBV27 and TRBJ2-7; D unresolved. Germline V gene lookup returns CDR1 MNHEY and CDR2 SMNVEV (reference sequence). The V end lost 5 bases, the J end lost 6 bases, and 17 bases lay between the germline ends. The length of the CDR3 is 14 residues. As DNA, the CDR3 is TGTGCCAGCAGTCAGACCGGACCTCGAGGCGAGCAGTACTTC. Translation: CASSQTGPRGEQYF.

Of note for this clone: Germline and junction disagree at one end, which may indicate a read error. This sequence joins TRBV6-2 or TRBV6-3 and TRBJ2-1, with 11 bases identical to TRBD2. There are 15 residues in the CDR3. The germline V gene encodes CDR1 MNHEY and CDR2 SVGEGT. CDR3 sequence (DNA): TGCGCCAGCAGCCAAGGACTAGCGGGCGACAATGAGCAGTTCTTC. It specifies CASSQGLAGDNEQFF.

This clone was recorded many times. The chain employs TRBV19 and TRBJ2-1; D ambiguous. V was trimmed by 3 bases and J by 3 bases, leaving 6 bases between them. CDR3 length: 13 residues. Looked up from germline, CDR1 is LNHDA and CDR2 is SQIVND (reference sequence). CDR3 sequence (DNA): TGTGCCAGTAGTATCAACAGCTACAATGAGCAGTTCTTC. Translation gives CASSINSYNEQFF. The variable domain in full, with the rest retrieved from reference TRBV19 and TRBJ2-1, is DGGITQSPKYLFRKEGQNVTLSCEQNLNHDAMYWYRQDPGQGLRLIYYSQIVNDFQKGDIAEGYSVSREKKESFPLTVTSAQKNPTAFYLCASSINSYNEQFFGPGTRLTVL.

The CDR3 reads CASSASGTSGTDTQYF. The CDR3 nucleotides read TGTGCCAGCAGCGCCTCCGGGACTAGTGGGACAGATACGCAGTATTTT. This chain uses TRBV9 with TRBJ2-3; 8 nucleotides match TRBD2. The ends lost 3 bases at V and 3 bases at J; junction bases unmatched: 9. Per germline, CDR1 SGDLS and CDR2 YYNGEE. This CDR3 region has 16 residues.

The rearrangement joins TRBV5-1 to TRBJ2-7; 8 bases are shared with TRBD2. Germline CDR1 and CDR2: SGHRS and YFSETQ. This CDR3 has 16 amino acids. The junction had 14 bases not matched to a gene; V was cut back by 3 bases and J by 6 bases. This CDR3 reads CASSSSSGGPGVEQYF. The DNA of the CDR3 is TGCGCCAGCAGCTCGTCCTCGGGAGGGCCGGGGGTCGAGCAGTACTTC.

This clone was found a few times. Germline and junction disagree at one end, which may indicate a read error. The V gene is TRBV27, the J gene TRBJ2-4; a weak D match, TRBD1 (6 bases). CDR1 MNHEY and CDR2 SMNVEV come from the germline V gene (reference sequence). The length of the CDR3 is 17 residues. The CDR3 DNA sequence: TGCGCCAGCAGTTTATCAGGGGCTAGAGGTGCGAGAAACATTCAGTACTTC. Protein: CASSLSGARGARNIQYF.

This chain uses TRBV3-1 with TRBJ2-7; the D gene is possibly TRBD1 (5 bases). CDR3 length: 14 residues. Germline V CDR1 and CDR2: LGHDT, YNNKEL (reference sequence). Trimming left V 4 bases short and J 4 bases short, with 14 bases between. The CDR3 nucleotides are TGTGCCAGCAGCCGACAGTCTGACAATTACGAGCAGTACTTC. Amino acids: CASSRQSDNYEQYF.

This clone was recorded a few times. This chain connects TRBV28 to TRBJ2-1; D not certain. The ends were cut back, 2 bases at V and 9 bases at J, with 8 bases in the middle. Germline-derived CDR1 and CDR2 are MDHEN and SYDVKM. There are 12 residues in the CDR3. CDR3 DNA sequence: TGTGCCAGCAGTTTAAAGGCACTTGAGCAGTTCTTC. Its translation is CASSLKALEQFF.

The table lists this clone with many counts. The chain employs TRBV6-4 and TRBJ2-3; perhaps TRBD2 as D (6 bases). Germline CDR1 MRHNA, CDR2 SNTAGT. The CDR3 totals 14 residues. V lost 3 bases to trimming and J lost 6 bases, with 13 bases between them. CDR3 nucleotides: TGTGCCAGCAGTGAAGGAGCGGGTTCGGATACGCAGTATTTT. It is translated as CASSEGAGSDTQYF.

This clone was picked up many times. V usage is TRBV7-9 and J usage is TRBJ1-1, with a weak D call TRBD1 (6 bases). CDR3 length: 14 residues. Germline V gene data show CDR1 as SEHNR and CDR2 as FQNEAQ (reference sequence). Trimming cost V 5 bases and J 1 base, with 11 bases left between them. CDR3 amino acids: CASSPDSRNTEAFF. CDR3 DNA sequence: TGTGCCAGCAGCCCGGACAGTAGGAACACTGAAGCTTTCTTT. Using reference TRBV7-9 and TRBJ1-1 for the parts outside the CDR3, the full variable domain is DTGVSQNPRHKITKRGQNVTFRCDPISEHNRLYWYRQTLGQGPEFLTYFQNEAQLEKSRLLSDRFSAERPKGSFSTLEIQRTEQGDSAMYLCASSPDSRNTEAFFGQGTRLTVV.